Presented here are 3 T cell receptor beta chains from one specimen sequenced in a study of human T cells and chemical hapten exposure (dated by TCRdb to the early 2020s). The library was generated by RACE. TCRdb names NextSeq 500 as the instrument used. The public reads were reprocessed in TCRdb via fastp at Q25 and MiXCR, keeping in-frame beta chains. Identical CDR3 proteins give one entry, which carries the most common genes and DNA. This sample gives around 80,000 distinct CDR3 sequences in total; roughly 8.6% of them show up just once. 1.5% of the sample lies in the top ten. This sample's time point label indicates: healthy volunteer bleed at 6 weeks. Total RNA was extracted from unfractionated whole blood that had been collected in Tempus Blood RNA tubes. The sequenced material came from whole blood. The receptors come from a male donor in good health. Some clones in this sample may be carry-over from other donors' samples.

The sample holds a few counts of this clonotype. The CDR3 here is CASNNRQANTEAFF. The CDR3 region has the DNA TGTGCCAGCAATAACAGGCAGGCGAACACTGAAGCTTTCTTT. This rearrangement joins TRBV6-1 to TRBJ1-1; weak D call: TRBD1 (5 bases). Looked up from germline, CDR1 is MNHNS and CDR2 is SASEGT. CDR3 size: 14 residues. V was pared by 7 bases and J by 1 base, with 13 bases between.

This chain links TRBV9 with TRBJ2-1; D may be TRBD1 (6 bases). V lost 4 bases to trimming and J lost 9 bases, with 17 bases between them. The CDR3 contains 14 residues. Germline lookup yields CDR1 SGDLS and CDR2 YYNGEE. The CDR3 nucleotides read TGTGCCAGCAGCTCAGGGGATCGACCCCCTGAGCAGTTCTTC. It yields the protein CASSSGDRPPEQFF.

The V call is TRBV15, the J call TRBJ1-1; perhaps TRBD1 as D (5 bases). CDR3 length: 16 residues. V was trimmed by 0 bases and J by 5 bases, leaving 16 bases between them. Germline CDR1 LNHNV, CDR2 YYDKDF (reference sequence). The CDR3 DNA follows: TGTGCCACCAGCAGAGAGCTTGGTGGGGGTGGGACTGAAGCTTTCTTT. This encodes CATSRELGGGGTEAFF.